The subject of this entry is one T cell receptor beta chain. Its antigen is not identified. PCR involved 60 Vbeta and 13 Jbeta primers. Sequencing used immunoSEQ multiplex PCR; TCRdb keeps in-frame clones, though not all of them. This sample has approximately 110,000 clones, with approximately 80% found just once. Donors in the study were healthy people who gave bone marrow. The data originate from a study of cytomegalovirus exposure and HLA in healthy donors. There are 13 residues in the CDR3. Germline CDR1 and CDR2: MNHNY and SVGAGI (reference sequence). The V end was cut by 2 bases, the J end by 2 bases, with 7 bases between. Whole-study findings and limits: The study designated 160 or so TCR beta chains cytomegalovirus-associated.

The sequence was collected from a man in his forties or fifties in good health and CMV-seronegative. The rearrangement joins TRBV6-6 to TRBJ2-7; D perhaps matches TRBD1 (5 bases). Sequenced material: PBMCs. The CDR3 bases are TGTGCCAGCAGTTACGTACAGGCCTACGAGCAGTACTTC. Protein product: CASSYVQAYEQYF.